This T cell receptor (beta chain) was observed in a study of cytomegalovirus exposure and HLA in healthy donors. Study results and limitations: According to a subsequent analysis, TCR clusters identified in the first cohort showed a tendency to co-occur across the 120 or so validation repertoires.

Details on this clone: Its target is not known.

Profiling relied on immunoSEQ multiplex PCR, and the TCRdb table lists in-frame clones only, not all of them. The repertoire has about 200,000 clones, approximately 87% of them found once; the top ten carry 4.5% to 7%. Germline CDR1 and CDR2: SNHLY and FYNNEI. The V end lost 3 bases, the J end lost 4 bases, and 9 bases lay between the germline ends. The CDR3 totals 13 residues. Sequencing input: PBMCs. The receptor was isolated from a woman aged 18-35 years in good health and CMV-seronegative. This chain connects TRBV2 to TRBJ1-2; D remains unclear. CDR3 residues: CASSEWRSYGYTF. The CDR3 DNA reads TGTGCCAGCAGTGAGTGGAGATCCTATGGCTACACCTTC.